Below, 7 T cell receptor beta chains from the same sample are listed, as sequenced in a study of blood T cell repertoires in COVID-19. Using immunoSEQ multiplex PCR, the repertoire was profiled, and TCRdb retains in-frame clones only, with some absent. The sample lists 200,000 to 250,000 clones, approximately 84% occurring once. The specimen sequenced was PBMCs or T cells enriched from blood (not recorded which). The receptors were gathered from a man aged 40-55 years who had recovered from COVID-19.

CDR3 DNA sequence: TGCGCCAGCAGCCAACGATCTCTGGGCAACAATGAGCAGTTCTTC. Amino acids: CASSQRSLGNNEQFF. The V and J genes are TRBV4-3 and TRBJ2-1; D remains ambiguous. The CDR3 is 15 amino acids. Germline V gene lookup returns CDR1 LGHNA and CDR2 YSLEER. Trimming took 2 bases from V and 5 from J, leaving 13 bases between them.

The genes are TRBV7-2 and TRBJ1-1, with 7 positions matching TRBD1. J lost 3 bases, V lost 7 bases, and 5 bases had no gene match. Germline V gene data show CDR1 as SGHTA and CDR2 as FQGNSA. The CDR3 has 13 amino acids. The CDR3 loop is CASTAGQYTEAFF. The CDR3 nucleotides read TGTGCCAGCACCGCGGGACAGTACACTGAAGCTTTCTTT.

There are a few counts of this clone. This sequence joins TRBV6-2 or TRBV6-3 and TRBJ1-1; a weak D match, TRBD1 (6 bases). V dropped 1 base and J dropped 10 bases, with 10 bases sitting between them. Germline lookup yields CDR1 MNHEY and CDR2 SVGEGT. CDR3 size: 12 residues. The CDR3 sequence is CASSYWEGGAFF. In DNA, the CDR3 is TGTGCCAGCAGTTACTGGGAAGGGGGAGCTTTCTTT.

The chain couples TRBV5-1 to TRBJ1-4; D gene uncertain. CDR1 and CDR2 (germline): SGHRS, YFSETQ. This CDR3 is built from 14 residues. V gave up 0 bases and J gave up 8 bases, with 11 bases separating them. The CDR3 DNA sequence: TGCGCCAGCAGCTTGGGAGGGAGCCCGGAAAAACTGTTTTTT. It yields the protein CASSLGGSPEKLFF.

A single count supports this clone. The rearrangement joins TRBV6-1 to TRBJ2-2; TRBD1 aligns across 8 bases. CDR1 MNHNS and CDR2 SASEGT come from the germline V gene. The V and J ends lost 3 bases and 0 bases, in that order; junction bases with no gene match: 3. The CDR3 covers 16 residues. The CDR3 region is CASSDQTGANTGELFF. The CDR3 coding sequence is TGTGCCAGCAGTGATCAGACAGGGGCGAACACCGGGGAGCTGTTTTTT.

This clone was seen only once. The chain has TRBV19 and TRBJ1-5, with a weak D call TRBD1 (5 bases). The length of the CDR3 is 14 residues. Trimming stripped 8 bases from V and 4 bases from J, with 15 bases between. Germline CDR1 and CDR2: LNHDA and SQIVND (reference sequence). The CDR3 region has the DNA TGTGCCAGTGGCCCCGGGACTGCAAATCAGCCCCAGCATTTT. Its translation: CASGPGTANQPQHF.

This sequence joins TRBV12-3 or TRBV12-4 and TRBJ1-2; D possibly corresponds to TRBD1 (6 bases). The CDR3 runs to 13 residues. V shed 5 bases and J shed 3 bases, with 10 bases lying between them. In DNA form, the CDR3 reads TGTGCCAGCAGTACAGGGTTGGACTATGGCTACACCTTC. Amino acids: CASSTGLDYGYTF.